This TCR beta chain was sequenced during a study of blood T cell repertoires in COVID-19 (dated by TCRdb to 2020 to 2021). For the study in its entirety: Samples from collaborators originated in the United States, Italy and Spain and spanned both the acute and convalescent phases of COVID-19. The prospective study material was composed of cDNA or gDNA derived from T cells, B-cell-depleted T cells, or PBMCs. The repertoires were released in a freely available public database meant as a resource for research on the immune response to SARS-CoV-2. The samples were drawn from two sources: the first 160 participants of the ongoing ImmuneRACE study, and 1,200 or so subjects contributed by 6 global collaborators. Deeply sampled blood TCRbeta repertoires from subjects exposed to, actively infected with, or recovered from COVID-19 were included in the dataset. The sample metadata nearly always contained a de-identified subject ID, COVID-19 status, age in years and sex. Where HLA class I and class II types were available, the types were taken from metadata supplied by the sample provider, not from assay-based typing.

Spanning cysteine to phenylalanine, the CDR3 consists of 15 amino acids. Here the CDR3 DNA is all that survives: 45 bases in frame from base 1. The germline V gene provides CDR1 MGHRA and CDR2 YSYEKL. V is cut back by 6 bases and J by 4 bases, with 8 bases in the junction unmatched. To note about this clone: Its recognized antigen is unknown. No base quality values were provided; no much bigger clone lies one nucleotide off.

TCRbeta CDR3 regions were amplified from genomic DNA using the immunoSEQ Assay, a bias-controlled multiplex PCR. Per the original workflow: Within the assay, amplification of reference gene primers was used to estimate how many nucleated cells each sample contained. Sequence reads were collapsed and filtered to measure the absolute abundance of every unique TCRbeta CDR3 rearrangement. For each sample, productive Simpson clonality was calculated by taking the square root of Simpson's diversity index across productive rearrangements. TCRdb obtained this table from immuneACCESS and retained in-frame rearrangements with V and J assigned. These tables miss some clones; where compared with another copy, unresolved V genes account for less than half of the shortfall, and the remainder is unexplained. V and J calls and clone size come straight from that table; D and trimming were deduced from the DNA. In this sample the table shows hundreds of thousands of clones, almost 90% of which occur a single time. The ten largest clones represent around 1% of the sample.

Paper-wide results and their limitations: Clinical and demographic metadata were provided uncurated, with the amount varying by source and participant.

In Seattle, one collaborating source enrolled patients while the infection was active and tracked those patients longitudinally over the course of disease. Each collaborating institution followed its own protocols to collect whole blood in K2EDTA tubes. Collaborator samples were shipped for TCRbeta analysis as frozen whole blood, isolated PBMCs, or DNA extracted from either sample type. The sequencing sample was made of peripheral blood. This sequence uses TRBV4-1 and TRBJ2-3, with 9 middle bases fitting TRBD2. The clonotype originates from a woman aged 40 to 50 with COVID-19, enrolled during active disease. The CDR3 region has the sequence CASSRGGAEADTQYF. The DNA reads TGCGCCAGCAGTCGCGGGGGGGCAGAGGCAGATACGCAGTATTTT.